These T cell receptor beta chains were read from a single sample in a study of shared clonotypes between healthy human individuals. Sequencing used immunoSEQ multiplex PCR; TCRdb keeps in-frame clones, though not all of them. The table records about 1.1 million clones, around three quarters of them present only once. The specimen was memory CD4+ T cells from PBMCs. The receptors stem from a man aged 18 to 29 in good health. Some clones in this sample may be carry-over from other donors' samples. Each CDR3 is given with its conserved first and last residue.

>TRBV11-2
CASSFRGPVTEAFF
>TRBV11-2
CASSLVDRWNTIYF
>TRBV28
CASSLVLAGNNEQFF
>TRBV4-1
CASSQVPGSREQYF
>TRBV27
CASRGQGGMSGQPQHF
>TRBV2
CASSGRGRKLFF
>TRBV7-3
CASSSPGLAEQFF
>TRBV7-2
CASSLGGRVLGQFF
>TRBV28
CASSLLYPRQGSYEQYF
>TRBV30
CAWSPDYSYEQYF
>TRBV5-4
CASSLVRGNQETQYF
>TRBV28
CASRHRTDRGNRQFF
>TRBV4-2
CASSQVMGETQYF
>TRBV6-1
CASIPRSGKNIQYF
>TRBV9
CASSGQGSDIQYF
>TRBV6-1
CASSAPLGGNTYEQYF
>TRBV5-4
CASSLGGSSTDTQYF
>TRBV10-3
CAIRSPQGDEQYF
>TRBV28
CASSSPGLYEQYF
>TRBV7-2
CASSPRGEKLFF
>TRBV30
CAWCQQPNQPQHF
>TRBV9
CASSVYSGGDEQYF
>TRBV18
CASSPPNSMNTEAFF
>TRBV27
CASSLRAGGTNTEAFF
>TRBV7-3
CASSPGRVGHNEQFF
>TRBV5-1
CASSWSSGSSYEQYF
>TRBV6-6
CASTIARDYGYTF
>TRBV5-6
CASSFEAARIGGYTF
>TRBV10-2
CASNRDYGEKLFF
>TRBV7-9
CASSSTADETQYF
>TRBV9
CASSALSSGSQHEQYF
>TRBV7-2
CASSDGTSRSTDTQYF
>TRBV30
CAWSKGISNQPQHF
>TRBV7-3
CASSLTADSPLHF
>TRBV7-2
CASSPQRESEQFF
>TRBV6-7
CASSYVCRYSNQPQHF
>TRBV28
CASSLFGGYYGYTF
>TRBV5-1
CASSLDPGNYGYTF
>TRBV7-8
CASSLTSGQGAGYTF
>TRBV5-1
CASSLGQTSYNEQFF
>TRBV27
CASGSPQRERGAIQYF
>TRBV5-1
CASSFRTSGTYTGELFF
>TRBV2
CASTNSGQSYEQYF
>TRBV4-1
CASSLGIAKNIQYF
>TRBV9
CASAPRLSSGNTIYF
>TRBV19
CASSIPGIGGYTF
>TRBV6-4
CASSPGLAGVDEQFF
>TRBV5-6
CASSSTGVSHQPQHF